The 20 T cell receptor beta chains below all came from one sample that was sequenced in a study of immune heterogeneity within non-small cell lung tumors. Bulk tumor genomic DNA constituted the template, at 450 to 700 ng per sample. In surgery, several biopsies were collected from each primary tumor at widely spaced sites. Curative surgical treatment was performed in patients who had newly diagnosed, untreated non-small cell lung cancer. TCR beta CDR3 regions came from multiplex PCR with 32 forward V and 13 reverse J primers. TCRdb itself ran the multiplex PCR reads through MiXCR, one entry per CDR3 protein. The sample lists approximately 29,000 distinct CDR3 sequences, about 29% occurring once. The sequenced material came from lung tumor tissue. These receptors all come from a man aged 35-49 years with non-small cell lung cancer.

This clonotype showed up many times. The V and J genes are TRBV11-1 and TRBJ1-2, with D maybe TRBD1 (5 bases). The V gene lost 5 bases and the J gene lost 7 bases, with 23 bases spanning the gap. The CDR3 length is 16 residues. CDR1 and CDR2 from the germline V gene are SGHAT and FQDESV (reference sequence). CDR3 bases: TGTGCCAGCAGCCCGCACCGCGGGGGGGATAGGTCTGGCTACACCTTC. The encoded protein is CASSPHRGGDRSGYTF.

A word on this clonotype: One end of the junction varies from germline; a read error may be responsible. V gene TRBV24-1 combines with J gene TRBJ2-5; 8 bases agree with TRBD1. The CDR3 spans 16 residues. The V gene's germline CDR1 is KGHDR and CDR2 SFDVKD. The chain's CDR3 is CATSDRSRQGQETRYF. The DNA of the CDR3 is TGTGCCACCAGTGACCGATCACGACAGGGGCAAGAGACCCGGTACTTC.

As concerns this clonotype: One end of the junction does not line up with germline, which may come from a read error. This sequence joins TRBV7-2 and TRBJ2-2, with a tentative D call TRBD1 (7 bases). Germline V gene data show CDR1 as SGHTA and CDR2 as FQGNSA. CDR3 length equals 17 residues. The CDR3, as DNA: TGTGTCAGCAGCCCCGAAGGAGGGGGCGGGAACACCGGGGAGCTGTTTTTT. Residues: CVSSPEGGGGNTGELFF.

The chain combines TRBV7-2 with TRBJ1-5; a possible D gene is TRBD1 (5 bases). Trimming stripped 5 bases from V and 11 bases from J, with 25 bases between. CDR3 size: 16 residues. Germline V gene lookup returns CDR1 SGHTA and CDR2 FQGNSA. DNA of the CDR3: TGTGCCAGCAGCCCAGGACAATCGGCGAGGGTCGGGACCCAGCATTTT. This sequence encodes CASSPGQSARVGTQHF.

By share, this clonotype ranks as medium-sized. The chain carries TRBV30 and TRBJ1-4; D is perhaps TRBD1 (5 bases). CDR1 is GTSNPN and CDR2 is SVGIG in the germline V gene (reference sequence). This CDR3 is built from 14 residues. V was pared by 5 bases and J by 4 bases, with 14 bases between. The CDR3 coding sequence is TGTGCCTGGGGGCAAACAGGCGGTAATGAAAAACTGTTTTTT. It is translated as CAWGQTGGNEKLFF.

This clonotype was observed a handful of times. The J gene is TRBJ2-2, the V gene TRBV7-9; 8 nucleotides line up with TRBD2. After removal of 1 base from V and 6 bases from J, the junction contained 7 bases not matched to a gene. The length of the CDR3 is 16 residues. Germline V gene lookup returns CDR1 SEHNR and CDR2 FQNEAQ (reference sequence). The CDR3 protein is CASSLDEGLVSGELFF. The DNA of the CDR3 is TGTGCCAGCAGCTTAGATGAGGGACTAGTTTCCGGGGAGCTGTTTTTT.

The gene calls are TRBV19 and TRBJ2-3; D uncertain. CDR1 and CDR2 (germline): LNHDA, SQIVND (reference sequence). This CDR3 is 13 amino acids long. V dropped 7 bases and J dropped 0 bases, with 8 bases sitting between them. The CDR3 sequence: CASNGASTDTQYF. CDR3 DNA: TGTGCCAGTAACGGAGCTAGCACAGATACGCAGTATTTT. The variable domain in full, completed from reference TRBV19 and TRBJ2-3, reads DGGITQSPKYLFRKEGQNVTLSCEQNLNHDAMYWYRQDPGQGLRLIYYSQIVNDFQKGDIAEGYSVSREKKESFPLTVTSAQKNPTAFYLCASNGASTDTQYFGPGTRLTVL.

In the case of this clonotype: This CDR3 fails to terminate in the conserved phenylalanine or tryptophan, so it likely reflects a read error. This chain joins TRBV18 and TRBJ2-7; TRBD2 matches 7 bases. The CDR3 is made up of 15 amino acids. The germline CDR1 and CDR2 sequences are KGHSH and LQKENI. V lost 4 bases and J lost 2; bases outside the gene matches: 8. CDR3 nucleotides: TGTGCCAGCTCACGCGGGGGTGGTGTTCCCTACGAGCAGTACTCC. Encoded protein: CASSRGGGVPYEQYS.

V gene TRBV6-5 combines with J gene TRBJ2-3; the D gene is possibly TRBD1 (6 bases). Trimming removed 2 bases at V and 4 bases at J, with 19 bases between. The CDR3 runs to 17 residues. Germline lookup yields CDR1 MNHEY and CDR2 SVGAGI. CDR3: CASSYGKRTDGADTQYF. CDR3 DNA sequence: TGTGCCAGCAGTTACGGAAAGCGGACAGATGGAGCAGATACGCAGTATTTT.

In regard to this clonotype: A much larger clone sits a single nucleotide away, making a read error possible. J is TRBJ1-4 and V is TRBV7-3; D is unresolved. The CDR3 sequence is 13 residues long. Per the germline V gene, CDR1 is SGHTA and CDR2 is FQGTGA. In DNA form, the CDR3 reads TGTGCCATCAGCGAGGGAATTGGGGAAAAACTGTTTTTT. As protein: CAISEGIGEKLFF.

Only a few counts were recorded for this clonotype. The chain employs TRBV11-3 and TRBJ2-5, with 9 bases matching TRBD2. There are 15 residues in the CDR3. The trim removed 6 bases at V and 4 bases at J, leaving 9 bases unmatched. CDR1 and CDR2 (germline): SGHNT, YENEEA. This CDR3 is CASRALSGRGETQYF. CDR3 DNA: TGTGCCAGCAGGGCCCTTAGCGGGAGAGGAGAGACCCAGTACTTC.

The genes are TRBV5-1 and TRBJ1-6; 7 bases line up with TRBD1. V was pared by 5 bases and J by 3 bases, with 5 bases of the junction left unmatched. The CDR3 contains 15 residues. Germline V lookup: CDR1 SGHRS, CDR2 YFSETQ. The CDR3 loop is CASRPDRVYNSPLHF. The CDR3 bases are TGCGCCAGCAGGCCCGACAGGGTCTATAATTCACCCCTCCACTTT.

This clonotype showed up many times. The rearrangement joins TRBV11-2 to TRBJ2-7; no definite D call. CDR1 SGHAT and CDR2 FQNNGV come from the germline V gene. This CDR3 is built from 13 residues. V shed 3 bases and J shed 5 bases, with 11 bases lying between them. This CDR3 is CASSFPGFDEQYF. In nucleotides, the CDR3 is TGTGCCAGCAGCTTTCCAGGCTTTGACGAGCAGTACTTC.

Concerning this clonotype: A much larger clone sits a single nucleotide away, making a read error possible. The chain joins TRBV28 to TRBJ1-5, with D perhaps TRBD1 (5 bases). Germline V gene data show CDR1 as MDHEN and CDR2 as SYDVKM. This CDR3 contains 14 residues. V lost 6 bases to trimming and J lost 2 bases, with 11 bases between them. The CDR3 protein is CASRSVGGNQPQHF. CDR3 nucleotides: TGTGCCAGCAGGTCAGTGGGGGGCAATCAGCCCCAGCATTTT.

About this clonotype: Possible read error: a much larger clone is one base away. The V call is TRBV19, the J call TRBJ2-7; tentatively, D is TRBD1 (5 bases). Deletions cut 6 bases from V and 0 bases from J, with 24 bases between. The CDR3 extends over 18 amino acids. CDR1 is LNHDA and CDR2 is SQIVND in the germline V gene (reference sequence). The CDR3 coding sequence is TGTGCCAGTAGAAGCCGTGGGGCAGGGTCAACGTCCTCCTACGAGCAGTACTTC. Amino acids: CASRSRGAGSTSSYEQYF.

This clonotype was picked up many times. DNA of the CDR3: TGTGCCAGCAGGGGGACCTACGAGCAGTACTTC. Its protein product is CASRGTYEQYF. The chain employs TRBV6-1 and TRBJ2-7; D unresolved. Trimming removed 6 bases at V and 2 bases at J, with 5 bases between. The CDR3 sequence is 11 residues long. The germline CDR1 and CDR2 sequences are MNHNS and SASEGT.

This clonotype appeared many times. This chain joins TRBV20-1 and TRBJ2-7; tentative D call: TRBD2 (6 bases). The CDR3 spans 15 residues. Germline CDR1 and CDR2: DFQATT and SNEGSKA (reference sequence). Trimming took 0 bases from V and 3 from J, leaving 15 bases between them. Written as DNA, the CDR3 is TGCAGTGCTAGAGACCTTAGCGGCGACATCTACGAGCAGTACTTC. Its translation: CSARDLSGDIYEQYF.

The rearrangement joins TRBV3-1 to TRBJ1-6; D unresolved. This CDR3 spans 14 amino acids. The V end was cut by 1 base, the J end by 7 bases, with 8 bases between. Per germline, CDR1 LGHDT and CDR2 YNNKEL (reference sequence). CDR3 nucleotide sequence: TGTGCCAGCAGCCAAGGTTTCAAGAATTCACCCCTCCACTTT. Translating gives CASSQGFKNSPLHF. Drawing the rest from reference TRBV3-1 and TRBJ1-6, the complete variable domain is DTAVSQTPKYLVTQMGNDKSIKCEQNLGHDTMYWYKQDSKKFLKIMFSYNNKELIINETVPNRFSPKSPDKAHLNLHINSLELGDSAVYFCASSQGFKNSPLHFGNGTRLTVT.

In this sample, this clonotype turned up many times. This chain links TRBV12-3 or TRBV12-4 with TRBJ2-1; D is tentatively TRBD1 or TRBD2 (6 bases each). Trimming cost V 3 bases and J 4 bases, with 16 bases left between them. The CDR3 is made up of 16 amino acids. The CDR3 coding sequence is TGTGCCAGCAGTTTGGGGGGCCGGTCGGGATACAATGAGCAGTTCTTC. Amino acids: CASSLGGRSGYNEQFF.

The rearrangement uses TRBV7-9 and TRBJ1-1; D is uncertain. The V end was cut by 1 base, the J end by 1 base, with 16 bases between. The CDR3 is 17 amino acids. The V gene's germline CDR1 is SEHNR and CDR2 FQNEAQ (reference sequence). The CDR3 loop is CASSLGVGGIRNTEAFF. The CDR3 DNA reads as TGTGCCAGCAGCTTAGGGGTCGGTGGTATACGGAACACTGAAGCTTTCTTT.